This T cell receptor (beta chain) was recorded in a study of shared clonotypes between healthy human individuals. Study details: Those who served as donors were a couple of women and three men between the ages of 18 and 49.

Overall study findings and caveats: Lower generation probabilities were found for non-shared clonotypes than for those shared by all four donors.

Notes on this clone: Its antigen is unidentified.

The assay was immunoSEQ multiplex PCR, and TCRdb's table has in-frame clones only and misses some. The sample has 300,000 to 400,000 clones, 73% seen once. None of the donors, who were healthy HIV-negative adults, had recently had acute infections or vaccinations. The germline CDR1 and CDR2 sequences are MGHRA and YSYEKL. J lost 6 bases, V lost 0 bases, and 10 bases had no gene match. The CDR3 length is 19 residues. V usage is TRBV4-1 and J usage is TRBJ2-2, with 13 positions matching TRBD2. The receptor was isolated from a man aged 30 to 45 in good health. The sequencing input was memory CD4+ T cells sorted from blood. Regarding subset: CD45RA-negative fraction. Here the CDR3 reads CASSQEPLGLAGEAGELFF. CDR3 in DNA: TGCGCCAGCAGCCAAGAACCTTTAGGACTAGCGGGAGAGGCCGGGGAGCTGTTTTTT.